This is a list of T cell receptor beta chains from one sample in a study of spatial heterogeneity in lung cancer. TCRdb called the 5' RACE reads again in MiXCR, with one record for every CDR3 protein. The sample shows about 7,200 distinct CDR3 sequences, less than 6% of them seen only once. The specimen was normal lung tissue next to the tumor, collected at surgery. These receptors were obtained from a female donor with early-stage non-small cell lung cancer. The CDR3 runs from the conserved cysteine through the conserved F or W. The D gene is left open where the match is weak. The size field is filled for only some rows; it gives once, few, many or a size class.

CDR3aa,CDR3nt,len,j_gene,abundance,v_gene,d_gene
CSAADRGQTGELFF,TGCAGTGCTGCGGACAGAGGTCAGACCGGGGAGCTGTTTTTT,14,TRBJ2-2,many,TRBV20-1,-
CASSYGGRFTEAFF,TGTGCCAGCAGTTACGGTGGGAGATTCACTGAGGCTTTCTTT,14,TRBJ1-1,medium-sized,TRBV6-5,-
CASSLDRGTDTQYF,TGTGCCAGCAGTTTAGACAGGGGCACAGATACGCAGTATTTT,14,TRBJ2-3,few,TRBV12-3/TRBV12-4,-
CASSLGELGSYEQYF,TGTGCCAGCAGCTTAGGGGAACTGGGGTCCTACGAGCAGTACTTC,15,TRBJ2-7,many,TRBV7-9,-
CASSPLAGDGYEQYF,TGTGCCAGCAGCCCATTAGCGGGAGATGGTTACGAGCAGTACTTC,15,TRBJ2-7,many,TRBV4-2,TRBD2
CASSLGLAGVNEQFF,TGTGCCAGCAGCTTGGGACTAGCGGGAGTCAATGAGCAGTTCTTC,15,TRBJ2-1,medium-sized,TRBV3-1,TRBD2
CSARGTGRSYEQYF,TGCAGTGCTCGGGGGACAGGGAGGTCCTACGAGCAGTACTTC,14,TRBJ2-7,many,TRBV20-1,TRBD1
CASSPPRSGRNHNTQYF,TGTGCCAGCTCACCCCCTCGTAGCGGGAGGAACCATAATACGCAGTATTTT,17,TRBJ2-3,-,TRBV18,TRBD2
CASSEDRVSNQPQHF,TGTGCCAGCAGCGAGGACAGGGTCAGCAATCAGCCCCAGCATTTT,15,TRBJ1-5,medium-sized,TRBV6-1,TRBD1
CAISDSNQPQHF,TGTGCCATCTCAGATAGCAATCAGCCCCAGCATTTT,12,TRBJ1-5,medium-sized,TRBV10-3,-
CASRNGQQEKLFF,TGTGCCAGCAGAAACGGACAACAAGAAAAACTGTTTTTT,13,TRBJ1-4,medium-sized,TRBV28,-
CASTPGWLGQPQHF,TGTGCCAGCACCCCGGGGTGGTTGGGACAGCCCCAGCATTTT,14,TRBJ1-5,many,TRBV6-1,-
CAIRGTGDNSPLHF,TGTGCCATCAGGGGGACAGGGGATAATTCACCCCTCCACTTT,14,TRBJ1-6,few,TRBV10-3,TRBD1
CASSLPGSSSYNEQFF,TGTGCCAGCAGCCTACCTGGAAGTAGCTCCTACAATGAGCAGTTCTTC,16,TRBJ2-1,many,TRBV7-9,-
CASSPPGTDTQYF,TGTGCCAGCAGCCCACCTGGCACAGATACGCAGTATTTT,13,TRBJ2-3,-,TRBV7-3,-
CASSLNPTKTDTQYF,TGTGCCAGCAGCCTGAACCCCACCAAAACAGATACGCAGTATTTT,15,TRBJ2-3,medium-sized,TRBV28,-
CSVEGGDGYTF,TGCAGCGTTGAAGGAGGGGACGGCTACACCTTC,11,TRBJ1-2,medium-sized,TRBV29-1,-
CASSLVTINEQFF,TGTGCCAGCAGCTTAGTAACCATCAATGAGCAGTTCTTC,13,TRBJ2-1,medium-sized,TRBV11-2,-
CASSLTGTSGITSYEQYF,TGTGCCAGCAGCCTCACGGGGACTAGCGGGATAACCTCCTACGAGCAGTACTTC,18,TRBJ2-7,medium-sized,TRBV2,TRBD2
CASSATGTGGAYTF,TGTGCCAGCAGTGCAACCGGGACAGGAGGGGCCTACACCTTC,14,TRBJ1-2,-,TRBV28,TRBD1
CASRYDSGRAVETQYF,TGTGCCAGCAGATACGATAGCGGGAGGGCCGTGGAGACCCAGTACTTC,16,TRBJ2-5,medium-sized,TRBV5-4,TRBD2
CASSLARGLNSGANVLTF,TGTGCCAGCAGCTTAGCGAGGGGTTTGAACTCTGGGGCCAACGTCCTGACTTTC,18,TRBJ2-6,medium-sized,TRBV7-2,-
CASNREGDQPQHF,TGTGCCAGCAATCGAGAGGGGGATCAGCCCCAGCATTTT,13,TRBJ1-5,medium-sized,TRBV6-6,-
CASSVEGLDQETQYF,TGTGCCAGCAGCGTAGAAGGGCTAGACCAAGAGACCCAGTACTTC,15,TRBJ2-5,many,TRBV9,-
CASSLSPGYTGELFF,TGTGCCAGCAGCTTGTCCCCAGGGTATACCGGGGAGCTGTTTTTT,15,TRBJ2-2,medium-sized,TRBV5-5,-
CSARWDGGDEQFF,TGCAGTGCTAGATGGGACGGAGGGGATGAGCAGTTCTTC,13,TRBJ2-1,few,TRBV20-1,-
CASSDGGYEQYF,TGTGCCAGCTCCGACGGGGGGTACGAGCAGTACTTC,12,TRBJ2-7,-,TRBV25-1,TRBD2
CASSLGTGPDTQYF,TGTGCCAGCAGCTTAGGGACAGGGCCAGATACGCAGTATTTT,14,TRBJ2-3,many,TRBV11-2,TRBD1
CASSPHSPTSVGGGELFF,TGTGCCAGCAGTCCACACTCCCCGACTAGTGTGGGGGGCGGGGAGCTGTTTTTT,18,TRBJ2-2,many,TRBV7-7,-
CATSRSGSGSSYNEQFF,TGTGCCACCAGTCGGAGCGGGTCTGGGTCCTCCTACAATGAGCAGTTCTTC,17,TRBJ2-1,medium-sized,TRBV24-1,-
CASSLSWTSGDIKRLTQYF,TGTGCCAGCAGCTTATCCTGGACTAGCGGGGATATTAAGAGATTGACCCAGTACTTC,19,TRBJ2-5,medium-sized,TRBV7-8,TRBD2
CASRPRQGVAEKLFF,TGTGCCAGCAGACCTCGACAGGGGGTAGCTGAAAAACTGTTTTTT,15,TRBJ1-4,few,TRBV12-3/TRBV12-4,TRBD1
CASSLWAKNIQYF,TGTGCCAGCAGCTTGTGGGCCAAAAACATTCAGTACTTC,13,TRBJ2-4,medium-sized,TRBV11-2,-